What follows is one T cell receptor (beta chain) and its context. This clone was seen a single time. Its cognate antigen has yet to be identified. Base quality data are lacking; no much larger clone is found one base away. The trial excluded patients who had a history of autoimmune disease or who were on systemic immunosuppression. Peripheral blood for TCR sequencing was drawn from every dose cohort at baseline, at cycle 4 day 1 and at cycle 7 day 1. The samples were drawn from a first-in-human, open-label, multicenter phase I dose-escalation trial of ivuxolimab. The trial enrolled adults with locally advanced or metastatic head and neck squamous cell, hepatocellular, melanoma or renal cell carcinoma. CD4+ and CD8+ T cells were sorted separately from peripheral blood before TCR sequencing. The data derive from a study of OX40 agonist ivuxolimab in advanced cancers. In terms of the full investigation: Ivuxolimab was a fully human IgG2 agonistic monoclonal antibody targeting the costimulatory receptor OX40 (CD134). Intravenous ivuxolimab was administered to patients every 2 weeks at six dose levels: 0.01, 0.1, 0.3, 1.5, 3 and 10 mg/kg. Among the 50 to 55 dose-escalation patients, some 20 had hepatocellular carcinoma, 15 or so melanoma, 9 renal cell carcinoma and 9 head and neck cancer. A male proportion of nearly 85% and a mean age of roughly 55 years, ranging from 23 to 79, were recorded for the dose-escalation cohort. Prior anti-PD-1, anti-PD-L1 or anti-CTLA-4 therapy was permitted, and 40% of dose-escalation patients had received checkpoint inhibitors. Three dose-escalation patients achieved partial responses, one with hepatocellular carcinoma and two with cutaneous melanoma. The purpose of peripheral TCRbeta sequencing was to test whether ivuxolimab changed TCR sequence diversity and led to clonal T-cell expansion. The paper reports the monotherapy dose-escalation portion (N ≈ 52 patients) of the phase I ivuxolimab trial. Study-level results and caveats: After ivuxolimab, expanded clones were on average more numerous among CD8+ T cells than among CD4+ T cells. The antigen specificity of the peripheral T cells that underwent clonal expansion was not determined. At doses from 0.1 to 3.0 mg/kg, clonal expansion was seen in both CD4+ and CD8+ blood T cells between baseline and week 6. In partial responders in the 0.1-3.0 mg/kg groups, normalized peripheral clonal expansion was found to be among the lowest, especially among CD8+ T cells. Low levels of normalized T-cell clonal expansion were also seen in some patients who did not respond.

Genomic DNA was extracted from sorted cells for sequencing of the TCRbeta CDR3 region. The immunoSEQ Assay was used to sequence the TCRbeta CDR3 regions. TCRdb obtained this table from immuneACCESS and retained in-frame rearrangements with V and J assigned. These tables miss some clones; where compared with another copy, unresolved V genes account for less than half of the shortfall, and the remainder is unexplained. The sample includes about 62,000 clones, with roughly 86% observed a single time. The ten biggest clones cover approximately 5.4% of the sample. The CDR3 sequence holds 15 residues, the cysteine and phenylalanine included. This entry keeps only the CDR3 DNA: 45 bases, framed from base 1. Trimming takes 0 bases from V and 8 bases from J, and the germline ends sit 17 bases apart. Based on the germline V gene, the CDR1 and CDR2 sequences are SGHRS and YFSETQ.

Recombination connected TRBV5-1 to TRBJ1-2, with the D gene not clear enough to name. Sample: CD4+ or CD8+ T cells sorted from blood, taken in a trial of the OX40 agonist ivuxolimab. The sequence was obtained from an adult with an advanced solid tumor such as melanoma, head and neck, liver or kidney cancer. This receptor carries the CDR3 CASSLDWSGGLGYTF. The sequenced DNA is TGCGCCAGCAGCTTGGATTGGTCGGGAGGGTTGGGCTACACCTTC. Here the CDR3 is joined to the reference TRBV5-1 and TRBJ1-2 genes, and the full variable domain is: KAGVTQTPRYLIKTRGQQVTLSCSPISGHRSVSWYQQTPGQGLQFLFEYFSETQRNKGNFPGRFSGRQFSNSRSEMNVSTLELGDSALYLCASSLDWSGGLGYTFGSGTRLTVV.